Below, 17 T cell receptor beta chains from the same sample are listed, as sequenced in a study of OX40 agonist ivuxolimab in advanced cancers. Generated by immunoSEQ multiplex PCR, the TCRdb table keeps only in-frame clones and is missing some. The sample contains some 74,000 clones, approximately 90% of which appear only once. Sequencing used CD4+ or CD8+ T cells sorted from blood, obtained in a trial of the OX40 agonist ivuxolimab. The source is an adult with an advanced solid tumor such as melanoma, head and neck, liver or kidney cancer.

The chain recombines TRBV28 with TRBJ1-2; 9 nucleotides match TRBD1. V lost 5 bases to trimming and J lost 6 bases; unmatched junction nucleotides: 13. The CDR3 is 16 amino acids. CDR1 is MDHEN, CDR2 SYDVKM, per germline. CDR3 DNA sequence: TGTGCCAGCAGTAATGAACTTGGACAGGGGAGGCATGGCTACACCTTC. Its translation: CASSNELGQGRHGYTF.

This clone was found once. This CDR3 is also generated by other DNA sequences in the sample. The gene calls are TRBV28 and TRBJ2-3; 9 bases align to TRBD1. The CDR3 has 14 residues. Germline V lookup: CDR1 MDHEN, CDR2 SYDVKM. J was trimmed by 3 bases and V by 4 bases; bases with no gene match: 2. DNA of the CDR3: TGTGCCAGCAGTTCGGGACAGGGTACAGATACGCAGTATTTT. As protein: CASSSGQGTDTQYF.

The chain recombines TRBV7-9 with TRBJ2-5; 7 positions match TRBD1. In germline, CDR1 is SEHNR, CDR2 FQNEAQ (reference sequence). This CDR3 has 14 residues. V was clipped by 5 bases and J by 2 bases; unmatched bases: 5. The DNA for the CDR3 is TGTGCCAGCAGCCTCGACAGGGTACAAGAGACCCAGTACTTC. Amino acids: CASSLDRVQETQYF.

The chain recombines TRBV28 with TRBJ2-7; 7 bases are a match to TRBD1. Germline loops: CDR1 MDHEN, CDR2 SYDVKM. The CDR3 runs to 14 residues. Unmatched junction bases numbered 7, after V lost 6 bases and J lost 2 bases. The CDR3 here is CASRSGTATYEQYF. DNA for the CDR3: TGTGCCAGCAGGTCCGGGACAGCGACCTACGAGCAGTACTTC.

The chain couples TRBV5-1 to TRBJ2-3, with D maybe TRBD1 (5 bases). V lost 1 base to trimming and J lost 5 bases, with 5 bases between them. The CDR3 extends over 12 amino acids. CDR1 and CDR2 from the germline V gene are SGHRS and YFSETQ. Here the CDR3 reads CASSLRGDTQYF. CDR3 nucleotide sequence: TGCGCCAGCAGCTTGAGGGGAGATACGCAGTATTTT.

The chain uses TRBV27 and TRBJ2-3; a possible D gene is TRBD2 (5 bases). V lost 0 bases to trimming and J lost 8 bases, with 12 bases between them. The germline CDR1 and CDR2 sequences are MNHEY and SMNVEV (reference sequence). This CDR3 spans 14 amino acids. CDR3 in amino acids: CASSLSAFLATQYF. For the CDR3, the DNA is TGTGCCAGCAGTTTATCGGCTTTCCTAGCTACGCAGTATTTT.

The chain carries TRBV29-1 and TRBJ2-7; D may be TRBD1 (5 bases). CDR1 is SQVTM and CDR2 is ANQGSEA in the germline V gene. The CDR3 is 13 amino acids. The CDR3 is CRRRQGTPYEQYF. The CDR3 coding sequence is TGCAGGCGGCGGCAGGGAACCCCCTACGAGCAGTACTTC.

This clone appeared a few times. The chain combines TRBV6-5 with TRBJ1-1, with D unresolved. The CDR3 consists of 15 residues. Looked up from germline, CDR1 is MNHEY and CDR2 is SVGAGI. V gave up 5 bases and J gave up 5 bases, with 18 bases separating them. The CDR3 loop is CASSTLSNPRTEAFF. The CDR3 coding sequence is TGTGCCAGCAGTACCCTCTCGAACCCTCGGACTGAAGCTTTCTTT.

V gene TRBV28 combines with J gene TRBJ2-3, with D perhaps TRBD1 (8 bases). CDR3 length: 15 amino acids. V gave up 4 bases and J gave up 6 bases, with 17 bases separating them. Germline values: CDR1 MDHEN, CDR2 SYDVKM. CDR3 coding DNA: TGTGCCAGCAGTTACTTAACAGGGGGGGTCGATACGCAGTATTTT. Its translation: CASSYLTGGVDTQYF.

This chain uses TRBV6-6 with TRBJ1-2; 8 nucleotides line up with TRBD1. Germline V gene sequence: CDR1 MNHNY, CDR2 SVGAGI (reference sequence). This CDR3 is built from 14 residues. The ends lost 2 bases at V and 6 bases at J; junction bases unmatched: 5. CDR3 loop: CASSYTMTGDGYTF. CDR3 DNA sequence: TGTGCCAGCAGTTACACTATGACAGGGGATGGCTACACCTTC.

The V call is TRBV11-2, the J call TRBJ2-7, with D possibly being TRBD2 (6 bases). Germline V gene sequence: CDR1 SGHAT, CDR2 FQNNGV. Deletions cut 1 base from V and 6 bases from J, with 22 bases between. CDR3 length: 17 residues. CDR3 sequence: CASSLVSTPSVRSEQYF. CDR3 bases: TGTGCCAGCAGCTTAGTCTCCACACCTAGCGTAAGGTCCGAGCAGTACTTC.

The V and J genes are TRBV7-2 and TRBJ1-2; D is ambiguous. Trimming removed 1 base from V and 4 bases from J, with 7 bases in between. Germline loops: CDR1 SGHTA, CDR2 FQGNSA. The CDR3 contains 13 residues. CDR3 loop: CASSLGPGYGYTF. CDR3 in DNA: TGTGCCAGCAGCTTAGGTCCAGGCTATGGCTACACCTTC.

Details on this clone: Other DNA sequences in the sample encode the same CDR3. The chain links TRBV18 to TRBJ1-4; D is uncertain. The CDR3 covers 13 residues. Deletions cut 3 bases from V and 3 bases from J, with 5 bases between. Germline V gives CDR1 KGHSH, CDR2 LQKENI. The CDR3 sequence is CASSPTANEKLFF. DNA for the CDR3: TGTGCCAGCTCACCGACCGCTAATGAAAAACTGTTTTTT.

In nucleotides, the CDR3 is TGTGCCAGCAGTCAAGTTCGAGATACGCAGTATTTT. Its protein product is CASSQVRDTQYF. The chain is built from TRBV11-3 and TRBJ2-3; D uncertain. The CDR3 runs 12 residues. The germline gives CDR1 SGHNT, CDR2 YENEEA. The V and J ends lost 6 bases and 5 bases respectively, with 9 bases between them. Variable domain in full (rest from reference TRBV11-3 and TRBJ2-3): EAGVVQSPRYKIIEKKQPVAFWCNPISGHNTLYWYLQNLGQGPELLIRYENEEAVDDSQLPKDRFSAERLKGVDSTLKIQPAELGDSAVYLCASSQVRDTQYFGPGTRLTVL.

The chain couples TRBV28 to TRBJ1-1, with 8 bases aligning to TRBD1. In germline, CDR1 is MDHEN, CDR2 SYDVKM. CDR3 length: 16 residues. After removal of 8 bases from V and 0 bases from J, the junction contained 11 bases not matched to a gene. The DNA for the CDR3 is TGTGCCAGCGGTTCCCCGGACAGGGCTATGAACACTGAAGCTTTCTTT. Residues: CASGSPDRAMNTEAFF.

CDR3 nucleotide sequence: TGTGCCAGCAGCCAAGAAGAACAGGGGGCCTACGAGCAGTACTTC. Translation: CASSQEEQGAYEQYF. V and J are TRBV4-2 and TRBJ2-7, with 8 bases identical to TRBD1. The junction had 3 bases not matched to a gene; V was cut back by 0 bases and J by 2 bases. Germline assignment: CDR1 LGHNA and CDR2 YNFKEQ. CDR3 length: 15 amino acids.

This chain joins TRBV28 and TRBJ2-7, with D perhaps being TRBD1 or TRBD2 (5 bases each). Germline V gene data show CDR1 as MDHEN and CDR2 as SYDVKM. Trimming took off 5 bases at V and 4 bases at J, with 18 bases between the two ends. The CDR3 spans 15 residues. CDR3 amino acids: CASSGPGTAYYEQYF. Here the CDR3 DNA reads TGTGCCAGCAGTGGGCCTGGGACGGCGTATTACGAGCAGTACTTC.